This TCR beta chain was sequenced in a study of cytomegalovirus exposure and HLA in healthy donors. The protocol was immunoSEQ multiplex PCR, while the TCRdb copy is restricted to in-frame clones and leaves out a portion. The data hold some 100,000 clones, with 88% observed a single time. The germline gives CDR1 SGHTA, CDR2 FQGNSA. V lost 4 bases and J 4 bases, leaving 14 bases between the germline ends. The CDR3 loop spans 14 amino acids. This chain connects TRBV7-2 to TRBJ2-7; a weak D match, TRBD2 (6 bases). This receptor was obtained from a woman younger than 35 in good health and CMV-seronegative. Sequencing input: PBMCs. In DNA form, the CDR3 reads TGTGCCAGCAGCTGGGACGGGGGTTCTTACGAGCAGTACTTC. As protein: CASSWDGGSYEQYF.